The 7 T cell receptor beta chains listed next were all sequenced from one sample in a study of cytomegalovirus exposure and HLA in healthy donors. TCRdb's copy holds only in-frame clones and misses some; the assay was immunoSEQ multiplex PCR. This repertoire shows 260,000 or so clones, about 86% found once; its top ten account for 2.6%. Sequencing used PBMCs. The source is a man between 18 and 35 years old in good health and CMV-seronegative.

V and J are TRBV4-3 and TRBJ2-1, with D possibly matching TRBD1 (6 bases). The ends were cut back, 1 base at V and 10 bases at J, with 20 bases in the middle. Germline CDR1 reads LGHNA; CDR2 reads YSLEER. This CDR3 is built from 16 residues. The CDR3 region is CASSQGSFRATGEQFF. The CDR3 DNA reads TGCGCCAGCAGCCAAGGGTCCTTCCGGGCTACAGGGGAGCAGTTCTTC.

J is TRBJ2-2 and V is TRBV11-2; D possibly corresponds to TRBD1 (5 bases). The germline gives CDR1 SGHAT, CDR2 FQNNGV. The CDR3 sequence is 15 residues long. V dropped 0 bases and J dropped 6 bases, with 11 bases sitting between them. CDR3: CASSLEPGPPGELFF. As DNA, the CDR3 is TGTGCCAGCAGCTTAGAGCCAGGGCCGCCCGGGGAGCTGTTTTTT. Full variable domain (missing parts from reference TRBV11-2 and TRBJ2-2): EAGVAQSPRYKIIEKRQSVAFWCNPISGHATLYWYQQILGQGPKLLIQFQNNGVVDDSQLPKDRFSAERLKGVDSTLKIQPAKLEDSAVYLCASSLEPGPPGELFFGEGSRLTVL.

This clone has just one count. CDR3 nucleotide sequence: TGTGCCAGCAGTTTTATTGCGGAGGCCAACGTCCTGACTTTC. It yields the protein CASSFIAEANVLTF. V and J are TRBV28 and TRBJ2-6; D unresolved. This CDR3 has 14 residues. Trimming took 3 bases from V and 6 from J, leaving 9 bases between them. Looked up from germline, CDR1 is MDHEN and CDR2 is SYDVKM. Looking up the rest from reference TRBV28 and TRBJ2-6 gives the full variable domain: DVKVTQSSRYLVKRTGEKVFLECVQDMDHENMFWYRQDPGLGLRLIYFSYDVKMKEKGDIPEGYSVSREKKERFSLILESASTNQTSMYLCASSFIAEANVLTFGAGSRLTVL.

This chain connects TRBV5-4 to TRBJ2-1; TRBD1 matches at 8 bases. This CDR3 spans 15 amino acids. After removal of 0 bases from V and 4 bases from J, the junction contained 3 bases not matched to a gene. CDR1 is SGHNT, CDR2 YYREEE, per germline (reference sequence). CDR3 loop: CASSLGQGLYNEQFF. For the CDR3, the DNA is TGTGCCAGCAGCTTGGGACAGGGGCTTTACAATGAGCAGTTCTTC.

The chain employs TRBV29-1 and TRBJ2-2; 7 bases fit TRBD1. CDR3 size: 14 residues. The germline V gene encodes CDR1 SQVTM and CDR2 ANQGSEA. Trimming took 7 bases from V and 4 from J; bases not matched to a gene: 9. In DNA form, the CDR3 reads TGCAGCGCCCAAAAGGGACAGCCCACCGGGGAGCTGTTTTTT. Translation: CSAQKGQPTGELFF.

This rearrangement joins TRBV2 to TRBJ2-1, with 9 nucleotides matching TRBD2. The CDR3 has 12 residues. Germline V gene sequence: CDR1 SNHLY, CDR2 FYNNEI. The J segment lost 9 bases and the V segment lost 6 bases, leaving 3 bases of the junction unmatched. CDR3 region: CASRGLATEQFF. The CDR3 DNA follows: TGTGCCAGCAGAGGACTAGCGACTGAGCAGTTCTTC.

This sequence joins TRBV4-1 and TRBJ1-1, with no clear D. The V gene lost 2 bases and the J gene lost 11 bases, with 12 bases spanning the gap. This CDR3 is built from 12 residues. Germline assignment: CDR1 MGHRA and CDR2 YSYEKL. Here the CDR3 reads CASSQPGFGAFF. CDR3 nucleotides: TGCGCCAGCAGCCAACCAGGCTTTGGGGCTTTCTTT.